This T cell receptor beta chain was captured by sequencing in a study of blood T cell repertoires in COVID-19. Study in general: Acute and convalescent COVID-19 samples came from the United States, Italy and Spain. T cells, B-cell-depleted T cells, or PBMCs supplied cDNA or gDNA.

This study enrolled people aged about 18 to 100 from roughly 24 US geographic areas. The CDR3 totals 14 residues. V trimming: 6 bases; J trimming: 9 bases; junction bases outside the gene matches: 10. Germline assignment: CDR1 SGHRS and CDR2 YFSETQ. Only in-frame clones appear in the TCRdb table, and some are missing; sequencing was by immunoSEQ multiplex PCR. The sample holds about 330,000 clones; approximately 89% are singletons and the top ten take less than 6%. The specimen sequenced was PBMCs or T cells enriched from blood (not recorded which). The rearrangement links TRBV5-1 to TRBJ2-1; 9 bases are shared with TRBD1. The receptor comes from a woman in her 30s who had recovered from COVID-19. In DNA, the CDR3 is TGCGCCAGCACCGTGACCACAGGGGGCCTTGAGCAGTTCTTC. This sequence encodes CASTVTTGGLEQFF.